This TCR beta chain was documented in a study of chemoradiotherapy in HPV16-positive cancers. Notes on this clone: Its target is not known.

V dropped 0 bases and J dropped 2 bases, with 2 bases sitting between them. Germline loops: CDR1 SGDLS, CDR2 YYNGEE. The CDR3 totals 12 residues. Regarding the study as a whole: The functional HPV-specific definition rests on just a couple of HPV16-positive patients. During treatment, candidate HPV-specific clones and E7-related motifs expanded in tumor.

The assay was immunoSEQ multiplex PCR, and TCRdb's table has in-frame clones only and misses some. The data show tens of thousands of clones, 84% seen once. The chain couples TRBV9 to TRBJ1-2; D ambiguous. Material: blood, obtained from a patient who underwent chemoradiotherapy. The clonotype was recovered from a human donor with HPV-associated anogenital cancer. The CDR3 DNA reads TGTGCCAGCAGCGTAGGAAACTATGGCTACACCTTC. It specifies CASSVGNYGYTF.